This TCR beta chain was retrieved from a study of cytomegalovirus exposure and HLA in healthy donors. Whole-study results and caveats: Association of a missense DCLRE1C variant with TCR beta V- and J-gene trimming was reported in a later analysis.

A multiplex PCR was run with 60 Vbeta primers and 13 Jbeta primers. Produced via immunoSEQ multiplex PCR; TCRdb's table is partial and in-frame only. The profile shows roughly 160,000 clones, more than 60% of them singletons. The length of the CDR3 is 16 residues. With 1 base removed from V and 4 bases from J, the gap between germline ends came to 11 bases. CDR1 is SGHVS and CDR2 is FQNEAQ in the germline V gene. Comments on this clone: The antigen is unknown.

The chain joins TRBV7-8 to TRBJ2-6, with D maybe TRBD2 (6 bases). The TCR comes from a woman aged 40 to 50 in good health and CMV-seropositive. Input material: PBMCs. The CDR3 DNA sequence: TGTGCCAGCAGCTTAGTCGGCGGGGCAGGGGCCAACGTCCTGACTTTC. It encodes CASSLVGGAGANVLTF.